The T cell receptor (beta chain) described here comes from a study of T cells in localized non-small cell lung cancer (dated by TCRdb to 2020 to 2022). About the investigation overall: The study analyzed T cell repertoires of 200 to 250 early-stage NSCLC patients, comparing tumors and uninvolved tumor-adjacent lungs. All 240 or so NSCLC patients in the cohort were treatment-naive and had localized lung tumors that were resected. The mean age of the NSCLC patients was just over 65 years, with fewer than 150 men and around 100 women. Overall study outcomes, separate from this receptor: Uninvolved tumor-adjacent lung showed the highest T cell clonality, higher than tumor, which suggests more focused antigenic responses in the uninvolved tumor-adjacent lung. Because the study design was exploratory, TCR variables were selected using unadjusted p-values without false-discovery rate correction. Multi-region tumor sequencing was not performed, so intratumor heterogeneity could not be excluded. A median of roughly 58 of the top 100 tumor clones were detected in paired uninvolved adjacent lung, and 25 to 35 of these tumor clones were also found among the top 100 clones of the paired uninvolved adjacent lung. Longer overall survival was associated with higher blood T cell density, whereas shorter survival was associated with higher adjacent-lung clonality.

At diagnosis, peripheral blood, uninvolved tumor-adjacent lung and tumor were collected and were preserved as a mix of fresh-frozen and FFPE material. Blood samples were analyzed as peripheral blood mononuclear cells for TCR repertoire profiling. This clone appeared a few times. Its antigen is still unknown. Base qualities are not at hand, and no much larger clone is one base apart. From the cysteine through the phenylalanine, the CDR3 covers 12 amino acids. The read is trimmed to its CDR3 DNA, 36 bases read in frame from base 1. The junction shows trimming of 2 bases on V and 9 bases on J, plus 8 bases between the germline ends. Via the germline V gene (reference sequence), CDR1 is SEHNR and CDR2 FQNEAQ. The immunoSEQ Assay was used to sequence TCR beta CDR3 regions from DNA. Processing in the source paper ran as follows. To compute T cell density, TCR beta template counts were normalized to usable DNA, which was estimated by amplifying housekeeping genes. Richness was estimated using the preseqR package, with extrapolation to 400,000 templates for PBMC samples and to 120,000 templates for tissue samples. Clonality was taken to be one minus Pielou's evenness. Tissue-enriched TCRs were identified through differential abundance testing performed on productive amino-acid clonotypes, with a minimum total count of 5 and an alpha of 0.1. Repertoire overlap between compartments was quantified with the Jaccard Index and Morisita Overlap Index. TCR beta CDR3s were clustered by GLIPH together with public tetramer-defined viral CDR3s, and at least three viral sequences plus V-gene enrichment were required for viral motifs. Drawn from immuneACCESS, this table holds only the in-frame rearrangements with V and J called that TCRdb kept. Clones are partly lost; checked studies trace under half to an unresolved V gene and leave the rest unexplained. V and J calls and clone size come straight from that table; D and trimming were deduced from the DNA. The sample includes about 36,000 clones, with around nine tenths observed a single time. The ten most abundant clones make up more than 7% of the sample.

The sequence was collected from a woman aged 40 to 75 with stage I lung adenocarcinoma. This chain joins TRBV7-9 to TRBJ2-1; the D gene is unclear. The starting material was peripheral blood, obtained before any cancer treatment. CDR3 loop: CASSLLTIEQFF. The DNA sequence is as follows: TGTGCCAGCAGCTTACTAACGATTGAGCAGTTCTTC.